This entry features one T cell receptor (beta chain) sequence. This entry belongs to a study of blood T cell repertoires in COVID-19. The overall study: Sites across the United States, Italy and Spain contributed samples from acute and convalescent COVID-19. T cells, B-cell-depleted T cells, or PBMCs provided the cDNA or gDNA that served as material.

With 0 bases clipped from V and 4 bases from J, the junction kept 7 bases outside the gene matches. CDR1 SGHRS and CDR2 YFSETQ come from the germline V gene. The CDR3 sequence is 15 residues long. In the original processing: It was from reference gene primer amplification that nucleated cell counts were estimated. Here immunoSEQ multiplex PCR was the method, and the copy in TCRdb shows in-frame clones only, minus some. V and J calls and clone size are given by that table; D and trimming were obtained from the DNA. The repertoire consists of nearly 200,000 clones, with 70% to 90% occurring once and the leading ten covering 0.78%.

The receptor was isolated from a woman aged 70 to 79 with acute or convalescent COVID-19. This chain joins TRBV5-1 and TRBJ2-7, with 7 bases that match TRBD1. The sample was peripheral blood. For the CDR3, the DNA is TGCGCCAGCAGCTTGGCAGGACAGGCGAGATACGAGCAGTACTTC. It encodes CASSLAGQARYEQYF.